This is a list of T cell receptor beta chains from one sample in a study of blood T cell repertoires in COVID-19. Some clones are missing from TCRdb's copy, which holds only in-frame ones; the method was immunoSEQ multiplex PCR. The sample contains more than 85,000 clones, about four fifths of which appear only once. The sequencing sample was made of peripheral blood. These receptors came from an older man with acute or convalescent COVID-19. The CDR3 runs from the conserved cysteine through the conserved F or W. D genes are given only for firm matches. Some rows have no size entry. The others give once, few or many, or a class for an expanded clone.

CDR3 protein: CATSDLEGDRGQFF
CDR3 DNA: TGTGCCACCAGTGATTTAGAGGGCGACAGGGGTCAGTTCTTC
D gene: TRBD1
CDR3 length: 14
V gene: TRBV24-1
clone size: NA
J gene: TRBJ2-1

CDR3 protein: CAWGWTGDNEQYF
CDR3 DNA: TGTGCCTGGGGCTGGACAGGGGACAACGAGCAGTACTTC
D gene: TRBD1
CDR3 length: 13
V gene: TRBV30
clone size: NA
J gene: TRBJ2-7

CDR3 protein: CAWSVGIDGYTF
CDR3 DNA: TGTGCCTGGAGTGTCGGGATAGATGGCTACACCTTC
D gene: NA
CDR3 length: 12
V gene: TRBV30
clone size: NA
J gene: TRBJ1-2

CDR3 protein: CASSLRLAGVGETQYF
CDR3 DNA: TGTGCCAGCAGCCTCCGACTAGCGGGAGTAGGCGAGACCCAGTACTTC
D gene: TRBD2
CDR3 length: 16
V gene: TRBV2
clone size: NA
J gene: TRBJ2-5

CDR3 protein: CASTLVRQPQHF
CDR3 DNA: TGTGCCAGCACCCTCGTGAGACAGCCCCAGCATTTT
D gene: NA
CDR3 length: 12
V gene: TRBV5-8
clone size: NA
J gene: TRBJ1-5

CDR3 protein: CSVEDGVGAYEQYF
CDR3 DNA: TGCAGCGTTGAAGATGGGGTAGGGGCCTACGAGCAGTACTTC
D gene: NA
CDR3 length: 14
V gene: TRBV29-1
clone size: NA
J gene: TRBJ2-7

CDR3 protein: CASSLGGFGTEAFF
CDR3 DNA: TGTGCCAGCAGTTTAGGGGGGTTCGGCACTGAAGCTTTCTTT
D gene: NA
CDR3 length: 14
V gene: TRBV27
clone size: NA
J gene: TRBJ1-1

CDR3 protein: CASSFRDRLYNEQFF
CDR3 DNA: TGTGCCAGCAGCTTCCGGGACAGATTATACAATGAGCAGTTCTTC
D gene: TRBD1
CDR3 length: 15
V gene: TRBV5-6
clone size: NA
J gene: TRBJ2-1

CDR3 protein: CATSDWSSGANVLTF
CDR3 DNA: TGTGCCACCAGTGACTGGAGCTCTGGGGCCAACGTCCTGACTTTC
D gene: NA
CDR3 length: 15
V gene: TRBV24-1
clone size: NA
J gene: TRBJ2-6

CDR3 protein: CASSPLALAGVADTQYF
CDR3 DNA: TGTGCCAGCTCACCTTTAGCGCTAGCGGGAGTTGCAGATACGCAGTATTTT
D gene: TRBD2
CDR3 length: 17
V gene: TRBV18
clone size: NA
J gene: TRBJ2-3

CDR3 protein: CASSDFGSSYNEQFF
CDR3 DNA: TGTGCCAGCAGCGACTTCGGATCATCCTACAATGAGCAGTTCTTC
D gene: NA
CDR3 length: 15
V gene: TRBV7-8
clone size: NA
J gene: TRBJ2-1

CDR3 protein: CASSLAGGAYEQYF
CDR3 DNA: TGCGCCAGCAGCTTGGCCGGGGGGGCCTACGAGCAGTACTTC
D gene: TRBD2
CDR3 length: 14
V gene: TRBV5-1
clone size: NA
J gene: TRBJ2-7

CDR3 protein: CASTPGLLRGTQYF
CDR3 DNA: TGTGCCAGTACCCCGGGACTACTCAGGGGGACCCAGTACTTC
D gene: NA
CDR3 length: 14
V gene: TRBV19
clone size: few
J gene: TRBJ2-5

CDR3 protein: CASSSPRSAVYEQYF
CDR3 DNA: TGTGCCAGCAGTTCCCCCCGCAGCGCGGTGTACGAGCAGTACTTC
D gene: NA
CDR3 length: 15
V gene: TRBV27
clone size: NA
J gene: TRBJ2-7

CDR3 protein: CASSFTGLLNEKLFF
CDR3 DNA: TGTGCCAGCAGTTTCACGGGACTCTTGAATGAAAAACTGTTTTTT
D gene: NA
CDR3 length: 15
V gene: TRBV7-9
clone size: few
J gene: TRBJ1-4

CDR3 protein: CASSQAGSGNTIYF
CDR3 DNA: TGTGCCAGCAGCCAAGCAGGGTCTGGAAACACCATATATTTT
D gene: NA
CDR3 length: 14
V gene: TRBV5-5
clone size: NA
J gene: TRBJ1-3

CDR3 protein: CASSLYMGLYNEQFF
CDR3 DNA: TGCGCCAGCAGCCTCTATATGGGGCTATACAATGAGCAGTTCTTC
D gene: NA
CDR3 length: 15
V gene: TRBV5-1
clone size: NA
J gene: TRBJ2-1

CDR3 protein: CASSPDTPNYGYTF
CDR3 DNA: TGTGCCAGCAGTCCGGACACACCTAACTATGGCTACACCTTC
D gene: NA
CDR3 length: 14
V gene: TRBV27
clone size: NA
J gene: TRBJ1-2

CDR3 protein: CASSYWIGGQGLSTDTQYF
CDR3 DNA: TGTGCCAGCAGTTACTGGATCGGGGGGCAGGGGTTAAGCACAGATACGCAGTATTTT
D gene: NA
CDR3 length: 19
V gene: TRBV6-2/TRBV6-3
clone size: NA
J gene: TRBJ2-3

CDR3 protein: CASSLGYTEAFF
CDR3 DNA: TGTGCCAGCAGCCTCGGGTACACTGAAGCTTTCTTT
D gene: NA
CDR3 length: 12
V gene: TRBV12-3/TRBV12-4
clone size: NA
J gene: TRBJ1-1

CDR3 protein: CASSMGGKEQYF
CDR3 DNA: TGTGCCAGTAGTATGGGAGGGAAGGAGCAGTACTTC
D gene: TRBD2
CDR3 length: 12
V gene: TRBV19
clone size: NA
J gene: TRBJ2-7